These 30 T cell receptor beta chains were sequenced from one sample in a study of cytomegalovirus exposure and HLA in healthy donors. The PCR made use of 60 Vbeta and 13 Jbeta primers. Here immunoSEQ multiplex PCR was the method, and the copy in TCRdb shows in-frame clones only, minus some. This repertoire shows around 180,000 clones, 70% to 85% found once; its top ten account for approximately 0.69%. Sequenced input: PBMCs. These receptors all come from a woman aged 40 to 50 in good health and CMV-seronegative.

This rearrangement joins TRBV6-5 to TRBJ2-1; a possible D gene is TRBD2 (5 bases). Germline CDR1 MNHEY, CDR2 SVGAGI. Trimming pared 3 bases from V and 8 bases from J, leaving 11 bases between. The CDR3 runs 13 residues. The CDR3 spells CASSYSERDEQFF. CDR3 nucleotides: TGTGCCAGCAGTTATTCCGAGAGGGATGAGCAGTTCTTC.

This chain links TRBV7-9 with TRBJ1-6, with D perhaps matching TRBD1 (5 bases). Germline-derived CDR1 and CDR2 are SEHNR and FQNEAQ (reference sequence). V was clipped by 3 bases and J by 5 bases, with 8 bases between them. CDR3 length equals 14 residues. CDR3 protein: CASSLQGNNSPLHF. CDR3 in DNA: TGTGCCAGCAGCTTGCAGGGTAATAATTCACCCCTCCACTTT. Supplemented by reference TRBV7-9 and TRBJ1-6, the full variable domain reads DTGVSQNPRHKITKRGQNVTFRCDPISEHNRLYWYRQTLGQGPEFLTYFQNEAQLEKSRLLSDRFSAERPKGSFSTLEIQRTEQGDSAMYLCASSLQGNNSPLHFGNGTRLTVT.

This chain links TRBV30 with TRBJ1-2, with 7 bases identical to TRBD1. Germline V CDR1 and CDR2: GTSNPN, SVGIG (reference sequence). J was trimmed by 4 bases and V by 1 base; bases with no gene match: 9. The CDR3 covers 15 residues. The DNA of the CDR3 is TGTGCCTGGAGTGCGTCCGACAGGGCGGGCTATGGCTACACCTTC. Its translation: CAWSASDRAGYGYTF.

This sequence joins TRBV5-1 and TRBJ2-7; D is possibly TRBD2 (6 bases). Germline assignment: CDR1 SGHRS and CDR2 YFSETQ. V lost 0 bases, J lost 3 bases, and 19 bases lay in between. The length of the CDR3 is 17 residues. Here the CDR3 reads CASSLAGGAGGHYEQYF. CDR3 sequence (DNA): TGCGCCAGCAGCTTGGCTGGAGGGGCAGGTGGCCACTACGAGCAGTACTTC. Full variable domain (remainder filled in from reference TRBV5-1 and TRBJ2-7): KAGVTQTPRYLIKTRGQQVTLSCSPISGHRSVSWYQQTPGQGLQFLFEYFSETQRNKGNFPGRFSGRQFSNSRSEMNVSTLELGDSALYLCASSLAGGAGGHYEQYFGPGTRLTVT.

V usage is TRBV5-1 and J usage is TRBJ2-3; D is perhaps TRBD2 (6 bases). Germline V gene sequence: CDR1 SGHRS, CDR2 YFSETQ. This CDR3 contains 17 residues. Trimming took off 1 base at V and 6 bases at J, with 21 bases between the two ends. CDR3: CASSLSNPGLSQDTQYF. In DNA form, the CDR3 reads TGCGCCAGCAGCTTGTCAAATCCGGGACTCTCTCAGGATACGCAGTATTTT. Combining the CDR3 with reference TRBV5-1 and TRBJ2-3 gives the whole variable domain KAGVTQTPRYLIKTRGQQVTLSCSPISGHRSVSWYQQTPGQGLQFLFEYFSETQRNKGNFPGRFSGRQFSNSRSEMNVSTLELGDSALYLCASSLSNPGLSQDTQYFGPGTRLTVL.

The chain employs TRBV27 and TRBJ2-3; 13 nucleotides line up with TRBD2. The CDR3 runs to 15 residues. Germline trimming cut 6 bases from V and 4 bases from J; bases unmatched to any gene: 4. Germline lookup yields CDR1 MNHEY and CDR2 SMNVEV (reference sequence). CDR3 DNA: TGTGCCAGCAGCCTACTAGCGGGAGGGCCAGATACGCAGTATTTT. Translating it yields CASSLLAGGPDTQYF.

This chain uses TRBV27 with TRBJ2-5, with D possibly matching TRBD1 (6 bases). The CDR3 runs 14 residues. Germline CDR1 is MNHEY and CDR2 is SMNVEV (reference sequence). The CDR3 DNA follows: TGTGTCGGACCGGGACACCAGTACCAAGAGACCCAGTACTTC. It yields the protein CVGPGHQYQETQYF.

This CDR3 reads CASSLGRGSNQPQHF. The CDR3 DNA reads as TGCGCCAGCAGCTTGGGAAGGGGGAGCAATCAGCCCCAGCATTTT. The chain carries TRBV5-1 and TRBJ1-5, with D possibly being TRBD1 (6 bases). The CDR3 has 15 amino acids. The V gene's germline CDR1 is SGHRS and CDR2 YFSETQ. Trimming removed 0 bases at V and 1 base at J, with 8 bases between.

The rearrangement uses TRBV2 and TRBJ1-1; D ambiguous. The CDR3 totals 13 residues. Trimming removed 8 bases at V and 1 base at J, with 11 bases between. Germline V lookup: CDR1 SNHLY, CDR2 FYNNEI. This CDR3 reads CASGERWNTEAFF. In DNA form, the CDR3 reads TGTGCCAGCGGAGAGAGGTGGAACACTGAAGCTTTCTTT. The variable domain in full, with the rest retrieved from reference TRBV2 and TRBJ1-1, is EPEVTQTPSHQVTQMGQEVILRCVPISNHLYFYWYRQILGQKVEFLVSFYNNEISEKSEIFDDQFSVERPDGSNFTLKIRSTKLEDSAMYFCASGERWNTEAFFGQGTRLTVV.

V usage is TRBV13 and J usage is TRBJ2-4; possible D gene TRBD1, 7 bases. Germline assignment: CDR1 PRHDT and CDR2 FYEKMQ (reference sequence). V was clipped by 5 bases and J by 7 bases, with 24 bases between them. This CDR3 has 17 residues. CDR3 DNA: TGTGCCAGCAGCGCGCCGTCTGACAGGGTGGAGGGCAACATTCAGTACTTC. Its translation: CASSAPSDRVEGNIQYF.

V usage is TRBV9 and J usage is TRBJ1-2; D may be TRBD1 (6 bases). Germline V gene lookup returns CDR1 SGDLS and CDR2 YYNGEE. This CDR3 has 15 amino acids. Trimming shortened V by 0 bases and J by 4 bases, and 13 bases separated the two germline ends. CDR3 coding DNA: TGTGCCAGCAGCGTAGCTCCGACAGGAACCTATGGCTACACCTTC. Encoded protein: CASSVAPTGTYGYTF.

This clone appeared a few times. This chain uses TRBV5-6 with TRBJ1-1; D remains unclear. Trimming removed 0 bases at V and 1 base at J, with 13 bases between. The CDR3 contains 16 residues. The germline CDR1 and CDR2 sequences are SGHDT and YYEEEE. The DNA for the CDR3 is TGTGCCAGCAGCTTGGCGGCCGGGGTGGGGAACACTGAAGCTTTCTTT. It translates to CASSLAAGVGNTEAFF.

The chain links TRBV11-2 to TRBJ2-4; 13 bases agree with TRBD2. Germline-derived CDR1 and CDR2 are SGHAT and FQNNGV. The ends lost 5 bases at V and 6 bases at J; junction bases unmatched: 7. The CDR3 covers 16 residues. The CDR3 DNA reads TGTGCCAGCAGCCTATGGACTAGCGGGAGCGGAAACATTCAGTACTTC. This encodes CASSLWTSGSGNIQYF.

This chain connects TRBV5-1 to TRBJ2-1; TRBD2 agrees at 8 bases. Germline V gene sequence: CDR1 SGHRS, CDR2 YFSETQ. V lost 1 base, J lost 9 bases, and 9 bases stayed unmatched. The CDR3 runs 15 residues. Here the CDR3 reads CASSLTGGNAIEQFF. The CDR3 region has the DNA TGCGCCAGCAGCTTGACGGGAGGGAATGCGATTGAGCAGTTCTTC.

This chain connects TRBV6-1 to TRBJ1-5; D perhaps matches TRBD1 (5 bases). The germline CDR1 and CDR2 sequences are MNHNS and SASEGT. CDR3 length: 12 amino acids. Trimming shortened V by 11 bases and J by 5 bases, and 13 bases separated the two germline ends. The CDR3 coding sequence is TGTGCCTCCCTGACAGACCATCAGCCCCAGCATTTT. Translation gives CASLTDHQPQHF.

This clone was counted a single time. The chain combines TRBV4-1 with TRBJ1-1; weak D call: TRBD1 (5 bases). The CDR3 extends over 14 amino acids. Trimming removed 1 base from V and 6 bases from J, with 12 bases in between. The V gene's germline CDR1 is MGHRA and CDR2 YSYEKL. CDR3 loop: CASSQGGAGAEAFF. The CDR3 bases are TGCGCCAGCAGCCAAGGGGGCGCGGGGGCTGAAGCTTTCTTT.

The chain uses TRBV9 and TRBJ2-5; no reliable D call. With the DNA end fitting TRBJ2-7 better, the J assignment may be wrong. CDR3 size: 14 residues. Germline V gene lookup returns CDR1 SGDLS and CDR2 YYNGEE. The CDR3 DNA reads as TGTGCCAGCAGCGCTCATATGGACGACTACGAGCAGTACTTC. Translated: CASSAHMDDYEQYF.

V usage is TRBV4-3 and J usage is TRBJ2-6, with a weak D call TRBD2 (5 bases). Germline assignment: CDR1 LGHNA and CDR2 YSLEER. CDR3 size: 20 residues. V shed 0 bases and J shed 0 bases, with 18 bases lying between them. In DNA form, the CDR3 reads TGCGCCAGCAGCCAAGAACCGTGGCGAGGGTTGGGCTCTGGGGCCAACGTCCTGACTTTC. It specifies CASSQEPWRGLGSGANVLTF.

The chain has TRBV7-8 and TRBJ1-3; D is ambiguous. CDR3 size: 14 residues. From germline, CDR1 is SGHVS and CDR2 FQNEAQ. V was clipped by 5 bases and J by 4 bases, with 12 bases between them. Here the CDR3 DNA reads TGTGCCAGCAGCCTGACTGAATCCGGAAACACCATATATTTT. It codes for CASSLTESGNTIYF.

The rearrangement links TRBV30 to TRBJ2-7; TRBD1 agrees at 8 bases. The CDR3 length is 14 residues. CDR1 is GTSNPN and CDR2 is SVGIG in the germline V gene (reference sequence). After removal of 4 bases from V and 3 bases from J, the junction contained 8 bases not matched to a gene. For the CDR3, the DNA is TGTGCCTGGACGAACCGGGACAGGCGCTACGAGCAGTACTTC. Translation: CAWTNRDRRYEQYF. Based on the CDR3 plus reference TRBV30 and TRBJ2-7, the full variable domain is SQTIHQWPATLVQPVGSPLSLECTVEGTSNPNLYWYRQAAGRGLQLLFYSVGIGQISSEVPQNLSASRPQDRQFILSSKKLLLSDSGFYLCAWTNRDRRYEQYFGPGTRLTVT.

Here the CDR3 reads CASSLIDRENEKLFF. The DNA for the CDR3 is TGCGCCAGCAGCCTTATCGACAGGGAAAATGAAAAACTGTTTTTT. The chain couples TRBV5-1 to TRBJ1-4, with 7 nucleotides matching TRBD1. Trimming cost V 4 bases and J 5 bases; bases outside gene matches: 8. This CDR3 spans 15 amino acids. CDR1 and CDR2 (germline): SGHRS, YFSETQ.

This clone was counted between two and nine times. The chain carries TRBV10-2 and TRBJ1-2; 7 bases agree with TRBD1. Losses at the gene ends were 3 bases for V and 0 bases for J; bases not matched to a gene: 4. Germline CDR1 reads WSHSY; CDR2 reads SAAADI. This CDR3 is 15 amino acids long. CDR3 in DNA: TGCGCCAGCAGTGATATGGGACAGCCTAACTATGGCTACACCTTC. Protein sequence: CASSDMGQPNYGYTF.

The chain carries TRBV7-9 and TRBJ1-2; D is perhaps TRBD1 (5 bases). CDR1 is SEHNR and CDR2 is FQNEAQ in the germline V gene (reference sequence). The V and J ends lost 1 base and 2 bases respectively, with 11 bases between them. The CDR3 length is 15 residues. CDR3 nucleotide sequence: TGTGCCAGCAGCTTAGGGGGACGGGAGAACTATGGCTACACCTTC. Translating gives CASSLGGRENYGYTF.

CDR3 residues: CAWRPRGPAAFF. Written as DNA, the CDR3 is TGTGCCTGGAGGCCACGTGGGCCGGCAGCTTTCTTT. J is TRBJ1-1 and V is TRBV30; D remains unclear. CDR1 is GTSNPN and CDR2 is SVGIG in the germline V gene (reference sequence). CDR3 length: 12 residues. Trimming removed 3 bases from V and 10 bases from J, with 15 bases in between.

This chain connects TRBV30 to TRBJ2-5; D gene unclear. Germline CDR1 and CDR2: GTSNPN and SVGIG (reference sequence). This CDR3 contains 12 residues. Trimming took off 2 bases at V and 1 base at J, with 5 bases between the two ends. The CDR3 nucleotides are TGTGCCTGGAGTAGCCGCCAAGAGACCCAGTACTTC. It yields the protein CAWSSRQETQYF.

The chain combines TRBV5-6 with TRBJ1-5; D remains unclear. Looked up from germline, CDR1 is SGHDT and CDR2 is YYEEEE. There are 15 residues in the CDR3. V lost 0 bases and J 7 bases, leaving 14 bases between the germline ends. CDR3 DNA: TGTGCCAGCAGCTTGGCAGTGGAGGGAGGCCAGCCCCAGCATTTT. This gives the protein CASSLAVEGGQPQHF.

The V call is TRBV7-3, the J call TRBJ2-5; tentative D call: TRBD2 (6 bases). Near its end, the DNA agrees better with TRBJ2-7, so the J call may be wrong. The germline V gene encodes CDR1 SGHTA and CDR2 FQGTGA. The CDR3 has 16 amino acids. In DNA, the CDR3 is TGTGCCAGCAGCCCTGATTCGGCGGGAACTCTCTACGAGCAGTACTTC. Translating gives CASSPDSAGTLYEQYF.

This chain joins TRBV5-1 and TRBJ1-2, with 8 bases aligning to TRBD1. The CDR3 contains 15 residues. J gave up 4 bases and V 1 base, and 6 bases lay outside the gene matches. From germline, CDR1 is SGHRS and CDR2 YFSETQ. The CDR3: CASSLTPGQVYGYTF. For the CDR3, the DNA is TGCGCCAGCAGCTTGACGCCGGGACAGGTCTATGGCTACACCTTC.

This clone was observed a single time. This chain joins TRBV29-1 and TRBJ2-3, with TRBD2 matching 10 bases. This CDR3 spans 14 amino acids. The junction had 7 bases not matched to a gene; V was cut back by 6 bases and J by 4 bases. Germline values: CDR1 SQVTM, CDR2 ANQGSEA. Written as DNA, the CDR3 is TGCAGCGTAGAGAGAGCGGGAGGGCCAGATACGCAGTATTTT. Its protein product is CSVERAGGPDTQYF.

This chain links TRBV2 with TRBJ1-4; D gene unclear. CDR1 and CDR2 (germline): SNHLY, FYNNEI. This CDR3 has 17 amino acids. V lost 5 bases and J lost 4, with 20 bases in between. CDR3 loop: CASSFRGGRGINEKLFF. The CDR3 DNA is TGTGCCAGCAGTTTTCGAGGCGGACGCGGGATTAATGAAAAACTGTTTTTT.